This T cell receptor beta chain was documented in a study of CD8+CD57+ T cells in acquired aplastic anemia. V gave up 0 bases and J gave up 5 bases, with 7 bases separating them. Germline CDR1 and CDR2: LNHNV and YYDKDF (reference sequence). The CDR3 sequence is 13 residues long. The study profiled TCR beta VDJ and CDR3 using genomic DNA as template. TCRdb fed the reads into MiXCR, producing one record per CDR3 protein. The sample has roughly 180,000 distinct CDR3 sequences; 48% are singletons. It was patients with CD8+CD57+ cell expansion by flow cytometry who were chosen for sequencing. This clonotype was seen many times.

V gene TRBV15 combines with J gene TRBJ2-5; no definite D call. Sequenced sample: sorted CD4+, CD8+, or CD8+CD57+ T cells (not recorded which) from PBMCs. This receptor was obtained from a human donor with aplastic anemia. CDR3 loop: CATSRDEKETQYF. The CDR3 region has the DNA TGTGCCACCAGCAGAGACGAAAAGGAGACCCAGTACTTC. Based on the CDR3 plus reference TRBV15 and TRBJ2-5, the full variable domain is DAMVIQNPRYQVTQFGKPVTLSCSQTLNHNVMYWYQQKSSQAPKLLFHYYDKDFNNEADTPDNFQSRRPNTSFCFLDIRSPGLGDTAMYLCATSRDEKETQYFGPGTRLLVL.